This TCR beta chain was sequenced for a study of shared clonotypes between healthy human individuals. Repertoires were generated with immunoSEQ multiplex PCR, while TCRdb's copy carries only in-frame clones and drops some. The table records some 2.1 million clones, roughly 94% of them present only once. The CDR3 has 12 residues. Germline loops: CDR1 ENHRY, CDR2 SYGVKD. Between the trimmed V and J ends, which lost 11 bases and 0 bases, there was a span of 11 bases. The chain links TRBV10-3 to TRBJ2-7; D not certain. The sample consisted of naive CD4+ T cells sorted from blood. Subset defined: CD45RA+ positively selected. This clonotype was obtained from a young man in good health. CDR3 sequence (DNA): TGTGCCTCCTCCCGTAGCTCCTACGAGCAGTACTTC. As protein: CASSRSSYEQYF.